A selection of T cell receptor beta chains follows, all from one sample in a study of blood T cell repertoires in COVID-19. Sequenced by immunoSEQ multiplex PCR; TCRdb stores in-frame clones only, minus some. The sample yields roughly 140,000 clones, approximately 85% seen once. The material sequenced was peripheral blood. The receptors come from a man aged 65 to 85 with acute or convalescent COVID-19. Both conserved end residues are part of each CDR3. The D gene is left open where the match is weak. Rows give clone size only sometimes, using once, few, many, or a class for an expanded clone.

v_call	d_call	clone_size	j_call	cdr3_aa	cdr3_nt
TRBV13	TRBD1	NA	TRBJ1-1	CASSWRTGEDGTEAFF	TGTGCCAGCAGTTGGCGGACAGGGGAGGATGGCACTGAAGCTTTCTTT
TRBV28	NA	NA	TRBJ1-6	CASSPLLWAQNSPLHF	TGTGCCAGCAGTCCGCTTTTGTGGGCTCAAAATTCACCCCTCCACTTT
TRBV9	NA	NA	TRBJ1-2	CASSGGRGTYGYTF	TGTGCCAGCAGCGGGGGGCGCGGAACTTATGGCTACACCTTC
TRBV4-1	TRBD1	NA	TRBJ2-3	CASSRDRGATDTQYF	TGCGCCAGCAGCCGGGACAGGGGGGCCACAGATACGCAGTATTTT
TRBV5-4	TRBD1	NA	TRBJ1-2	CASSPPGQGAFGYTF	TGTGCCAGCAGCCCCCCTGGACAGGGGGCGTTTGGCTACACCTTC
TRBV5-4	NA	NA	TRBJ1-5	CASSLSGGNQPQHF	TGTGCCAGCAGCTTGTCCGGGGGCAATCAGCCCCAGCATTTT
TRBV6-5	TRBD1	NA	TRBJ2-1	CASSPGTGGYNEQFF	TGTGCCAGCAGCCCCGGGACAGGGGGATACAATGAGCAGTTCTTC
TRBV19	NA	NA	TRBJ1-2	CASSITTNYGYTF	TGTGCCAGTAGTATAACAACTAACTATGGCTACACCTTC
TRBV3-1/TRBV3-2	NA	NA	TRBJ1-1	CASSREGGRTEAFF	TGTGCCAGCAGCCGCGAGGGGGGGCGGACTGAAGCTTTCTTT
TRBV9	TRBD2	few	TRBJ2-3	CASSSSGLAADTQYF	TGTGCCAGCAGCTCCTCGGGACTAGCGGCAGATACGCAGTATTTT
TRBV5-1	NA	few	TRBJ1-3	CASSLESGVGGNTIYF	TGCGCCAGCAGCTTGGAATCGGGGGTCGGAGGAAACACCATATATTTT
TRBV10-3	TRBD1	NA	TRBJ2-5	CATAGGEETQYF	TGTGCCACAGCAGGGGGCGAAGAGACCCAGTACTTC
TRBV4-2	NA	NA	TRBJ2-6	CASSQLLLSGANVLTF	TGTGCCAGCAGCCAACTGCTACTCTCTGGGGCCAACGTCCTGACTTTC
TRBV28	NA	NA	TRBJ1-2	CASARGGASDRGGYTF	TGTGCCAGCGCGCGAGGGGGGGCCTCGGACAGAGGAGGCTACACCTTC
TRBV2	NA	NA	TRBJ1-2	CASSDEGEYGYTF	TGTGCCAGCAGTGACGAGGGAGAATACGGCTACACCTTC
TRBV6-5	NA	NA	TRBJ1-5	CASKGLADSNQPQHF	TGTGCCAGCAAAGGTTTGGCGGATAGCAATCAGCCCCAGCATTTT
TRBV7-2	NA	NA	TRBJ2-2	CASSQDRGAGELFF	TGTGCCAGCAGTCAGGACAGAGGCGCCGGGGAGCTGTTTTTT
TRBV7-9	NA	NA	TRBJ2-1	CASSLARAARTYNEQFF	TGTGCCAGCAGCTTAGCGCGGGCCGCCCGTACCTACAATGAGCAGTTCTTC
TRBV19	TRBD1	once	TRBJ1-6	CASSSGTGVGPLHF	TGTGCCAGTAGTTCCGGGACAGGGGTGGGTCCCCTCCACTTT
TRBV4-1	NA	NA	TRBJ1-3	CASSQERTGNTIYF	TGCGCCAGCAGCCAAGAAAGGACAGGAAACACCATATATTTT
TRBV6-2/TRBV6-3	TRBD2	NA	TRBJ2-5	CASSPFGASGETQYF	TGTGCCAGCAGCCCTTTTGGGGCTAGCGGAGAGACCCAGTACTTC
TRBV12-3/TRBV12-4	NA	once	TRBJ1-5	CASNRAPNQPQHF	TGTGCCAGCAACAGGGCCCCCAATCAGCCCCAGCATTTT
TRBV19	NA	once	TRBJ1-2	CASSILSGTVNYGYTF	TGTGCCAGTAGTATCCTCTCGGGGACTGTAAACTATGGCTACACCTTC
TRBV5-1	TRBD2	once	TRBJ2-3	CASSLGLASTDTQYF	TGCGCCAGCAGCTTGGGACTAGCTAGCACAGATACGCAGTATTTT
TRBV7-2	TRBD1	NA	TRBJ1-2	CASSTETGIVFLYGYTF	TGTGCCAGCAGCACTGAGACAGGGATCGTATTCCTTTATGGCTACACCTTC
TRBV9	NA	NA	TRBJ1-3	CASSVTGNPGNTIYF	TGTGCCAGCAGCGTAACAGGGAACCCTGGAAACACCATATATTTT
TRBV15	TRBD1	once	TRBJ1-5	CATSTGQANNQPQHF	TGTGCCACCAGTACGGGACAGGCAAACAATCAGCCCCAGCATTTT
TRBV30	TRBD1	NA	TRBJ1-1	CAWRTGQGRTEAFF	TGTGCCTGGAGGACCGGACAGGGGCGGACTGAAGCTTTCTTT